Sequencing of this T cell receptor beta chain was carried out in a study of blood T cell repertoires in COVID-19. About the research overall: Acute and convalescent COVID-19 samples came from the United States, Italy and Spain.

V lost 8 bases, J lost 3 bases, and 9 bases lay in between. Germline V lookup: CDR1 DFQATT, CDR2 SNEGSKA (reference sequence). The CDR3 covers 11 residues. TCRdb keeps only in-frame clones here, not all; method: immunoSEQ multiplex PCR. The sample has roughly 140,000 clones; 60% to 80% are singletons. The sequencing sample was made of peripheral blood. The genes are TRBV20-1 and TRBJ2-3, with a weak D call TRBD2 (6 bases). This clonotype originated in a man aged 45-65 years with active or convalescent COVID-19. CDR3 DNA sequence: TGCAGTCGGACTATAACAGATACGCAGTATTTT. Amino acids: CSRTITDTQYF.